A selection of T cell receptor beta chains follows, all from one sample in a study of tumor-infiltrating lymphocytes in primary liver carcinoma. TCRdb re-analysed the multiplex PCR reads in MiXCR, keeping a single row per CDR3 protein. The data hold just over 300,000 distinct CDR3 sequences, with around three fifths observed a single time. The sequenced material came from peripheral blood. The source is a woman aged 25 to 39 with primary liver carcinoma and hepatitis B virus infection. The CDR3 runs from the conserved cysteine through the conserved F or W. The D gene is left open where the match is weak. Part of the rows lack a size; the others show once, few, many or a class for expanded clones.

TRBV5-6,TRBJ2-1,.,.,CASSLGGGPSSYNEQFF,TGTGCCAGCAGCTTGGGCGGCGGGCCTAGCTCCTACAATGAGCAGTTCTTC
TRBV11-3,TRBJ2-5,.,.,CASNIGRQVETQYF,TGTGCCAGCAACATAGGTCGCCAGGTGGAGACCCAGTACTTC
TRBV6-5,TRBJ2-6,few,TRBD1,CASSYLDRGRGANVLTF,TGTGCCAGCAGTTACCTAGACAGGGGGCGTGGGGCCAACGTCCTGACTTTC
TRBV29-1,TRBJ2-1,many,.,CSGQGNNEQFF,TGCAGCGGGCAGGGGAACAATGAGCAGTTCTTC
TRBV6-5,TRBJ2-1,.,TRBD2,CASSKDPGTSGNNEQFF,TGTGCCAGCAGTAAAGATCCCGGGACTAGCGGCAACAATGAGCAGTTCTTC
TRBV12-3/TRBV12-4,TRBJ2-1,.,.,CASSFLRRNEQFF,TGTGCCAGCAGTTTCCTGCGGCGCAACGAGCAGTTCTTC
TRBV7-9,TRBJ2-2,.,TRBD2,CASTILAGNTGELFF,TGTGCCAGCACTATTCTAGCGGGGAACACCGGGGAGCTGTTTTTT
TRBV11-2,TRBJ2-3,few,TRBD2,CASSLYSGSQYTQFF,TGTGCCAGCAGCTTATATAGCGGGAGCCAATATACGCAGTTTTTT
TRBV11-2,TRBJ2-2,.,.,CASSPNLQLNSGELFF,TGTGCCAGCAGCCCCAATCTCCAATTGAACAGCGGGGAGCTGTTTTTT
TRBV28,TRBJ1-1,.,.,CASRGSLNTEAFF,TGTGCCAGCCGGGGCAGCCTGAACACTGAAGCTTTCTTT
TRBV12-3/TRBV12-4,TRBJ2-1,.,.,CASSMPDKGATNEQFF,TGTGCCAGCAGTATGCCGGACAAGGGAGCGACCAATGAGCAGTTCTTC
TRBV7-9,TRBJ1-2,.,.,CASSTGPLGHYGYTF,TGTGCCAGCAGCACCGGGCCCCTCGGACACTATGGCTACACCTTC
TRBV11-2,TRBJ1-1,.,.,CASSLEGGVIKAFF,TGTGCCAGCAGCTTAGAGGGCGGGGTCATTAAAGCTTTCTTT
TRBV5-4,TRBJ2-4,.,TRBD2,CASSLASGTSGLAKNIQYF,TGTGCCAGCAGCTTGGCCAGCGGGACTAGCGGGCTAGCCAAAAACATTCAGTACTTC
TRBV12-3/TRBV12-4,TRBJ1-5,many,.,CASRSSGVGNQPQHF,TGTGCCAGCAGGAGCTCGGGGGTAGGCAATCAGCCCCAGCATTTT
TRBV13,TRBJ2-1,.,TRBD2,CASSLRAGGGSEQFF,TGTGCCAGCAGCCTACGGGCCGGGGGGGGGAGTGAGCAGTTCTTC
TRBV7-9,TRBJ1-2,few,TRBD1,CASSSRDRESYTF,TGTGCCAGCAGCTCCCGGGACAGAGAGTCGTACACCTTC
TRBV5-5,TRBJ2-7,.,TRBD2,CASSPTTSGGHEQYF,TGTGCCAGCAGCCCCACGACTAGCGGGGGCCACGAGCAGTACTTC
TRBV5-1,TRBJ2-3,.,.,CASSLDAGDTQYF,TGCGCCAGCAGCTTGGACGCTGGGGATACGCAGTATTTT
TRBV11-2,TRBJ1-2,.,.,CASSLGGLNYAYTF,TGTGCCAGCAGCTTGGGCGGTCTAAACTATGCCTACACCTTC
TRBV19,TRBJ2-4,.,TRBD1,CASSIDGQGRAKNIQYF,TGTGCCAGTAGTATAGATGGACAGGGGAGAGCCAAAAACATTCAGTACTTC
TRBV12-3/TRBV12-4,TRBJ2-3,.,TRBD2,CASSSYLSGLTDTQYF,TGTGCCAGCAGTTCCTACCTTAGCGGGCTCACAGATACGCAGTATTTT
TRBV4-1,TRBJ2-1,.,.,CASSLTAGHGINNEQFF,TGCGCCAGCAGCCTGACTGCTGGACATGGTATAAACAATGAGCAGTTCTTC
TRBV11-2,TRBJ2-3,.,.,CASSLGYWVSGSDTQYF,TGTGCCAGCAGCTTAGGTTATTGGGTGAGTGGGTCAGATACGCAGTATTTT
TRBV30,TRBJ2-7,.,.,CAWTPNSGTPTGEQYF,TGTGCCTGGACACCAAATTCCGGGACTCCGACTGGCGAGCAGTACTTC
TRBV19,TRBJ1-5,.,.,CASSQSGDQPQHF,TGTGCCAGTAGCCAATCCGGAGATCAGCCCCAGCATTTT
TRBV5-1,TRBJ2-2,.,.,CASSSRGETGELFF,TGCGCCAGCAGCTCCAGGGGTGAAACTGGGGAGCTGTTTTTT
TRBV12-5,TRBJ2-1,few,.,CASAPQWGGNEQFF,TGTGCTAGTGCTCCCCAGTGGGGTGGGAATGAGCAGTTCTTC
TRBV4-3,TRBJ1-1,.,.,CASSQVLLGTGTLDTEAFF,TGCGCCAGCAGCCAAGTATTGTTGGGGACCGGGACGTTGGACACTGAAGCTTTCTTT